This is a list of T cell receptor beta chains from one sample in a study of OX40 agonist ivuxolimab in advanced cancers. Method: immunoSEQ multiplex PCR; TCRdb's copy keeps in-frame clones and lacks some. This table has 70,000 or so clones, roughly nine tenths appearing once. This sample comprised CD4+ or CD8+ T cells sorted from blood, obtained in a trial of the OX40 agonist ivuxolimab. All receptors derive from an adult with an advanced solid tumor such as melanoma, head and neck, liver or kidney cancer. Each CDR3 is given with its conserved first and last residue. A D gene is named only where the DNA matches it firmly. Clone size is stated in some rows and not others, as once, few, many or a class when expanded.

TRBJ2-1 | - | TRBV7-9 | - | CASSRLAVYNEQFF | TGTGCCAGCAGCCGGCTAGCTGTCTACAATGAGCAGTTCTTC
TRBJ1-5 | - | TRBV9 | - | CASSARGASNQPQHF | TGTGCCAGCAGCGCCCGGGGGGCTAGCAATCAGCCCCAGCATTTT
TRBJ2-7 | - | TRBV19 | - | CASSMVQGSYEQYF | TGTGCCAGTAGTATGGTACAGGGCTCCTACGAGCAGTACTTC
TRBJ2-7 | few | TRBV4-3 | - | CASSQEPFKTYEQYF | TGCGCCAGCAGCCAAGAGCCTTTTAAAACCTACGAGCAGTACTTC
TRBJ1-5 | - | TRBV6-1 | - | CASSLSRGRQPQHF | TGTGCCAGCAGCCTATCTCGGGGGCGCCAGCCCCAGCATTTT
TRBJ1-1 | - | TRBV6-6 | - | CASSYSAGELEAFF | TGTGCCAGCAGTTACTCGGCGGGGGAGCTTGAAGCTTTCTTT
TRBJ1-5 | once | TRBV13 | - | CASSLRDSNQPQHF | TGTGCCAGCAGCTTAAGGGATAGCAATCAGCCCCAGCATTTT
TRBJ1-6 | - | TRBV7-2 | - | CASSPREPLYNSPLHF | TGTGCCAGCAGCCCCCGGGAGCCTCTCTATAATTCACCCCTCCACTTT
TRBJ1-2 | few | TRBV30 | - | CAWSAGPSNTF | TGTGCCTGGAGTGCCGGGCCATCGAATACCTTC
TRBJ2-5 | - | TRBV7-9 | TRBD2 | CASSLPSGIGETQYF | TGTGCCAGCAGCTTACCTAGCGGGATCGGAGAGACCCAGTACTTC
TRBJ2-1 | - | TRBV5-8 | TRBD2 | CASSPGTRANEQFF | TGTGCCAGCAGCCCCGGGACTAGGGCCAATGAGCAGTTCTTC
TRBJ2-7 | - | TRBV2 | - | CASSEPDDTYEQYF | TGTGCCAGCAGTGAACCGGACGACACCTACGAGCAGTACTTC
TRBJ2-3 | few | TRBV4-2 | - | CASSQDGRGTDTQYF | TGTGCCAGCAGCCAAGATGGGCGGGGCACAGATACGCAGTATTTT
TRBJ2-1 | - | TRBV20-1 | - | CSARDNEQFF | TGCAGTGCTAGAGACAATGAGCAGTTCTTC
TRBJ1-5 | - | TRBV28 | - | CASKSTGSNQPQHF | TGTGCCAGCAAATCGACAGGCTCCAATCAGCCCCAGCATTTT
TRBJ1-5 | - | TRBV12-1 | - | CASSTDRRNQPQHF | TGTGCCAGCAGCACCGACAGGCGCAATCAGCCCCAGCATTTT
TRBJ2-3 | - | TRBV5-1 | TRBD2 | CASSLAKGLAGLDTQYF | TGCGCCAGCAGCTTGGCCAAGGGGTTAGCGGGGCTAGATACGCAGTATTTT
TRBJ2-5 | - | TRBV19 | - | CASSYLGGFPETQYF | TGTGCCAGTAGCTACCTCGGGGGCTTCCCGGAGACCCAGTACTTC
TRBJ2-3 | - | TRBV27 | - | CASSLWSSDPSSTDTQYF | TGTGCCAGCAGTCTGTGGTCTAGCGACCCTTCTAGCACAGATACGCAGTATTTT
TRBJ1-2 | - | TRBV4-3 | TRBD1 | CASSPDRGLNYGYTF | TGCGCCAGCAGCCCGGACAGGGGGCTAAACTATGGCTACACCTTC
TRBJ2-5 | - | TRBV2 | TRBD2 | CASSPFMGGETQYF | TGTGCCAGCAGTCCATTTATGGGGGGGGAGACCCAGTACTTC
TRBJ2-1 | - | TRBV27 | - | CASSLRNEQFF | TGTGCCAGCAGTTTAAGAAATGAGCAGTTCTTC
TRBJ1-5 | - | TRBV27 | - | CASSLSRVNQPQHF | TGTGCCAGCAGTTTATCCAGGGTCAATCAGCCCCAGCATTTT
TRBJ2-7 | - | TRBV6-5 | - | CASSYPLGRNEQYF | TGTGCCAGCAGTTACCCACTAGGTCGTAACGAGCAGTACTTC
TRBJ2-1 | - | TRBV2 | TRBD2 | CASSATSGGYNEQFF | TGTGCCAGCAGCGCCACTAGCGGGGGGTACAATGAGCAGTTCTTC
TRBJ1-5 | - | TRBV28 | - | CASSPRMDNQPQHF | TGTGCCAGCAGCCCTAGGATGGACAATCAGCCCCAGCATTTT
TRBJ2-3 | - | TRBV7-3 | TRBD2 | CASSLWGGATDTQYF | TGTGCCAGCAGCTTGTGGGGAGGGGCGACAGATACGCAGTATTTT
TRBJ2-7 | - | TRBV28 | - | CATSGTSSYEQYF | TGTGCCACGTCCGGGACAAGCTCCTACGAGCAGTACTTC
TRBJ2-7 | - | TRBV6-6 | - | CASSSPGEGHEQYF | TGTGCCAGCAGTTCCCCTGGAGAGGGCCACGAGCAGTACTTC
TRBJ1-2 | once | TRBV4-2 | - | CASSQDINGEYYGYTF | TGTGCCAGCAGCCAAGACATCAACGGGGAGTACTATGGCTACACCTTC
TRBJ2-2 | - | TRBV5-1 | - | CASSLGGGTGELFF | TGCGCCAGCAGCTTGGGAGGAGGCACCGGGGAGCTGTTTTTT
TRBJ1-1 | - | TRBV5-5 | - | CASSYPGTANTEAFF | TGTGCCAGCAGCTACCCCGGGACGGCGAACACTGAAGCTTTCTTT
TRBJ2-3 | - | TRBV5-8 | - | CASSRDFTDTQYF | TGTGCCAGCAGCCGGGACTTTACAGATACGCAGTATTTT
TRBJ2-5 | - | TRBV7-9 | - | CASGVQSEETQYF | TGTGCCAGTGGGGTCCAATCCGAAGAGACCCAGTACTTC
TRBJ2-1 | - | TRBV9 | TRBD2 | CASSVGSGSSYNEQFF | TGTGCCAGCAGCGTAGGGAGCGGGAGCTCCTACAATGAGCAGTTCTTC
TRBJ2-7 | once | TRBV5-1 | TRBD1 | CASSQDRGLFF | TGCGCCAGCAGCCAAGACAGGGGTTTGTTCTTC
TRBJ1-1 | - | TRBV19 | - | CASSISGGMNTEAFF | TGTGCCAGTAGTATAAGTGGGGGGATGAACACTGAAGCTTTCTTT
TRBJ2-7 | few | TRBV7-2 | - | CASSPLSGTEQYF | TGTGCCAGCAGCCCCTTGTCGGGGACCGAGCAGTACTTC
TRBJ2-4 | - | TRBV6-4 | - | CASSEGAQNIQYF | TGTGCCAGCAGTGAGGGGGCGCAAAACATTCAGTACTTC
TRBJ2-1 | - | TRBV28 | TRBD1 | CASRPRDSYNEQFF | TGTGCCAGCAGGCCCCGGGACAGTTACAATGAGCAGTTCTTC
TRBJ2-5 | - | TRBV28 | - | CASSLSREDQETQYF | TGTGCCAGCAGTCTCTCTCGTGAGGATCAAGAGACCCAGTACTTC
TRBJ2-1 | - | TRBV13 | TRBD2 | CASKSSSGYNEQFF | TGTGCCAGCAAGAGTTCTAGCGGATACAATGAGCAGTTCTTC
TRBJ2-1 | - | TRBV6-1 | TRBD2 | CASRGGEGVLNEQFF | TGTGCCAGCAGGGGGGGGGAAGGAGTCCTCAATGAGCAGTTCTTC
TRBJ1-1 | - | TRBV19 | - | CASSTTRGWGAGAFF | TGTGCCAGTAGTACCACGAGGGGGTGGGGAGCGGGAGCTTTCTTT
TRBJ1-1 | - | TRBV27 | - | CASSFDSLNTEAFF | TGTGCCAGCAGTTTCGACAGCTTGAACACTGAAGCTTTCTTT